One and the same sample provided the 6 T cell receptor beta chains below, sequenced in a study of T cell responses to AZD1222 COVID-19 vaccine. Profiling relied on immunoSEQ multiplex PCR, and the TCRdb table lists in-frame clones only, not all of them. The sample has 150,000 to 200,000 clones; roughly 92% are singletons. The source material was peripheral blood, sampled on day 0 of AZD1222 vaccination. All receptors come from an adult in good health.

The CDR3 region has the DNA TGTGCCAGCAGCGGGCCCGGGCCAACCTACGAGCAGTACTTC. This codes for CASSGPGPTYEQYF. The V gene is TRBV9, the J gene TRBJ2-7; D is unclear. CDR3 length: 14 residues. CDR1 and CDR2 from the germline V gene are SGDLS and YYNGEE. Deletions cut 3 bases from V and 2 bases from J, with 12 bases between.

V usage is TRBV12-3 or TRBV12-4 and J usage is TRBJ1-1; possible D gene TRBD1, 6 bases. Trimming stripped 6 bases from V and 1 base from J, with 9 bases between. The length of the CDR3 is 13 residues. The CDR3 reads CASSHRENTEAFF. CDR3 coding DNA: TGTGCCAGCAGCCACAGGGAGAACACTGAAGCTTTCTTT.

This clone was seen just once. The rearrangement links TRBV4-1 to TRBJ2-3; unclear D gene. This CDR3 is built from 14 residues. The V end was cut by 1 base, the J end by 2 bases, with 7 bases between. Per the germline V gene, CDR1 is MGHRA and CDR2 is YSYEKL. CDR3 residues: CASSQVGFTDTQYF. DNA of the CDR3: TGCGCCAGCAGCCAAGTGGGCTTCACAGATACGCAGTATTTT.

The rearrangement uses TRBV27 and TRBJ2-1; 9 bases are shared with TRBD2. V dropped 8 bases and J dropped 5; count of bases not matched to a gene: 7. The CDR3 loop spans 14 amino acids. Germline CDR1 reads MNHEY; CDR2 reads SMNVEV (reference sequence). CDR3 bases: TGTGCCAGCGGGGCGACTAGCGGCAACAATGAGCAGTTCTTC. It encodes CASGATSGNNEQFF.

This clone was seen only once. This sequence joins TRBV9 and TRBJ1-3; no reliable D call. Trimming took 9 bases from V and 2 from J, leaving 12 bases between them. Germline V CDR1 and CDR2: SGDLS, YYNGEE. The CDR3 loop spans 13 amino acids. The CDR3 sequence is CATSSSPGNTIYF. The CDR3 DNA is TGTGCCACCTCGTCCTCCCCTGGAAACACCATATATTTT.

The chain has TRBV6-1 and TRBJ1-5; no clear D. Germline V gives CDR1 MNHNS, CDR2 SASEGT. V was clipped by 1 base and J by 6 bases, with 7 bases between them. This CDR3 has 13 residues. The CDR3 reads CASSEGWGQPQHF. The CDR3 coding sequence is TGTGCCAGCAGTGAAGGCTGGGGTCAGCCCCAGCATTTT.